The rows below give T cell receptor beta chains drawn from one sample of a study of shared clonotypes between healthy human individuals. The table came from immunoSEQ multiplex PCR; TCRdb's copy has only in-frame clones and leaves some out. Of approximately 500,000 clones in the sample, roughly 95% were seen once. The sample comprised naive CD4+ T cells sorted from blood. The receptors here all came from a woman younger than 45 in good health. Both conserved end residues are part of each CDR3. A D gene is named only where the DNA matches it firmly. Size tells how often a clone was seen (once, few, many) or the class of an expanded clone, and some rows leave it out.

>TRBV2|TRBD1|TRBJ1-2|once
CASSGPGGFGYTF
TGTGCCAGCAGTGGTCCAGGGGGCTTTGGCTACACCTTC
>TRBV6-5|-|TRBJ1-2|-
CASSYFATNYGYTF
TGTGCCAGCAGTTACTTCGCGACTAACTATGGCTACACCTTC
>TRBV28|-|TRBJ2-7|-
CASKRALGEQYF
TGTGCCAGCAAGAGAGCCCTAGGGGAGCAGTACTTC
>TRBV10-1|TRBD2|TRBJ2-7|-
CASALVAGVSYEQYF
TGCGCCAGCGCACTAGTGGCGGGAGTCTCCTACGAGCAGTACTTC
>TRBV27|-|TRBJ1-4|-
CASRRTESNEKLFF
TGTGCCAGCAGACGCACGGAATCTAATGAAAAACTGTTTTTT
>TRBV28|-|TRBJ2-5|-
CASSSDSRAETQYF
TGTGCCAGCAGTTCTGATTCTAGGGCAGAGACCCAGTACTTC
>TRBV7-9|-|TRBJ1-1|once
CASSVGGADTEAFF
TGTGCCAGCAGCGTTGGGGGGGCCGATACTGAAGCTTTCTTT
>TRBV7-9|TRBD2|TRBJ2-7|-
CASSLTSGPSYEQYF
TGTGCCAGCAGCCTCACTAGCGGCCCCTCCTACGAGCAGTACTTC
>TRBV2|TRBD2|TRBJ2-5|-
CASSEREDSETQYF
TGTGCCAGCAGTGAGCGGGAGGATTCCGAGACCCAGTACTTC
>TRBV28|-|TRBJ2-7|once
CASRTNPLYEQYF
TGTGCCAGCAGGACTAATCCACTCTACGAGCAGTACTTC
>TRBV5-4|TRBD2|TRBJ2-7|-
CASSPGRGYVYEQYF
TGTGCCAGCAGCCCGGGGAGGGGATATGTTTACGAGCAGTACTTC
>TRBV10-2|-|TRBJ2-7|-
CASSDPYTAQSSYEQYF
TGCGCCAGCAGTGACCCTTACACAGCCCAGAGCTCCTACGAGCAGTACTTC
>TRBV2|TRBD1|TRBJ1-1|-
CASSADRGTEAFF
TGTGCCAGCAGTGCGGACAGGGGCACTGAAGCTTTCTTT
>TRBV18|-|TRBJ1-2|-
CASSNVQAGAEYGYTF
TGTGCCAGCTCAAATGTCCAGGCCGGGGCCGAGTATGGCTACACCTTC
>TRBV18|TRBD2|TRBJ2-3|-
CASSPFVQRESPDTQYF
TGTGCCAGCTCGCCATTTGTACAGCGGGAGAGCCCAGATACGCAGTATTTT
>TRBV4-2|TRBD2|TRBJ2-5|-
CASSQDLAEGGETQYF
TGTGCCAGCAGCCAAGATCTAGCGGAAGGAGGGGAGACCCAGTACTTC
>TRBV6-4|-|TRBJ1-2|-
CASSPGGGNYGYTF
TGTGCCAGCAGCCCCGGGGGAGGTAACTATGGCTACACCTTC
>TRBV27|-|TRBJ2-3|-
CASRRTDTDTQYF
TGTGCCAGCAGAAGGACAGACACAGATACGCAGTATTTT
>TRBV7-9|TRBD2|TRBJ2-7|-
CASSLTAGGIHEQYF
TGTGCCAGCAGCCTAACAGCGGGAGGGATCCACGAGCAGTACTTC
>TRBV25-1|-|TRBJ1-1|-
CASRLRGGNTEAFF
TGTGCCAGCAGACTGAGGGGGGGGAACACTGAAGCTTTCTTT
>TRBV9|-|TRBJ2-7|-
CASSVELRSYEQYF
TGTGCCAGCAGCGTAGAGCTCAGATCTTACGAGCAGTACTTC
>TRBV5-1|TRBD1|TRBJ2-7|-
CASSVGQGSYEQYF
TGCGCCAGCAGCGTCGGACAGGGTTCCTACGAGCAGTACTTC
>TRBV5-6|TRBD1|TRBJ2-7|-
CASSLVGQGFYEQYF
TGTGCCAGCAGCTTGGTGGGACAGGGGTTCTACGAGCAGTACTTC
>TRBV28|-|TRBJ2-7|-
CASTQWGGNHEQYF
TGTGCCAGCACCCAATGGGGAGGAAACCACGAGCAGTACTTC
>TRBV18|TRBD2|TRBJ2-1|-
CASSPGAGAHNEQFF
TGTGCCAGCTCACCTGGAGCGGGAGCGCACAATGAGCAGTTCTTC
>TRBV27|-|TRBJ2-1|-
CASSLAPASSNEQFF
TGTGCCAGCAGTTTAGCGCCCGCTAGTTCCAATGAGCAGTTCTTC
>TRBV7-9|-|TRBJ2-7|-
CASSLRTVSTSEQYF
TGTGCCAGCAGCCTACGGACAGTTTCTACGAGCGAGCAGTACTTC
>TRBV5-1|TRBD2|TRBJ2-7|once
CASSLSGTSGVYEQYF
TGCGCCAGCAGCTTGAGCGGGACTAGCGGCGTCTACGAGCAGTACTTC
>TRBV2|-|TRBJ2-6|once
CASRLSGANVLTF
TGTGCCAGCAGGCTGTCTGGGGCCAACGTCCTGACTTTC
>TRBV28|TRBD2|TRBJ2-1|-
CASSLFLTSGVSSYNEQFF
TGTGCCAGCAGTTTATTTTTGACTAGCGGGGTTAGCTCCTACAATGAGCAGTTCTTC
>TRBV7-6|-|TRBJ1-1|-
CASSLVGGMNTEAFF
TGTGCCAGCAGCTTAGTTGGGGGCATGAACACTGAAGCTTTCTTT
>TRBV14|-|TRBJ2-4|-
CASSPRTNGIQYF
TGTGCCAGCAGCCCGCGGACTAACGGCATTCAGTACTTC
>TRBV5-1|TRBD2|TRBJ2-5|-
CASSLGGTSGAQETQYF
TGCGCCAGCAGCTTGGGTGGGACTAGCGGGGCGCAAGAGACCCAGTACTTC
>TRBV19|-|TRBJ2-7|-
CASRVSAPPYEQYF
TGTGCCAGTAGGGTCAGCGCGCCCCCCTACGAGCAGTACTTC
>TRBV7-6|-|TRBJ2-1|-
CASRSRTSQQFF
TGTGCCAGCAGATCCAGGACCAGCCAGCAGTTCTTC
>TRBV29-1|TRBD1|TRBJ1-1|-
CSVDRGQGGTEAFF
TGCAGCGTTGACCGCGGACAGGGGGGCACTGAAGCTTTCTTT
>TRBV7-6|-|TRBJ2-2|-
CASSSRPGQNTGELFF
TGTGCCAGCAGCTCAAGACCGGGACAAAACACCGGGGAGCTGTTTTTT
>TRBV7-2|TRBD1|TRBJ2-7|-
CASSLWWGGGQGPYEQYF
TGTGCCAGCAGCTTATGGTGGGGTGGGGGACAGGGTCCCTACGAGCAGTACTTC
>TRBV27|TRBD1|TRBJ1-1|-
CASRPPSDRAFAFF
TGTGCCAGCAGGCCACCCTCAGACAGGGCTTTCGCTTTCTTT
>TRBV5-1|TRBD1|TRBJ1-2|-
CASSPGTGEGYGYTF
TGCGCCAGCAGCCCAGGGACAGGGGAAGGCTATGGCTACACCTTC
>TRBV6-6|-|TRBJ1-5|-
CASRQGFLSNQPQHF
TGTGCCAGCAGACAGGGTTTCCTGAGCAATCAGCCCCAGCATTTT
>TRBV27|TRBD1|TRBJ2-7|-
CASSLNTGEYEQYF
TGTGCCAGCAGTCTGAACACAGGGGAATACGAGCAGTACTTC
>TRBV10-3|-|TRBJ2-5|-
CAISESPDSIQETQYF
TGTGCCATCAGTGAGTCTCCAGATTCGATCCAAGAGACCCAGTACTTC
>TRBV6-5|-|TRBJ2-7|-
CASSYFPGTYEQYF
TGTGCCAGCAGTTATTTTCCTGGTACCTACGAGCAGTACTTC
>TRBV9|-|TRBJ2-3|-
CASSVGVGTDTQYF
TGTGCCAGCAGCGTAGGAGTTGGCACAGATACGCAGTATTTT
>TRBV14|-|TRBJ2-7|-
CASSHLRGKTYEQYF
TGTGCCAGCAGCCACCTACGAGGGAAAACCTACGAGCAGTACTTC
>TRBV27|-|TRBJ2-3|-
CASRVGPSTDTQYF
TGTGCCAGCAGGGTGGGGCCGAGCACAGATACGCAGTATTTT
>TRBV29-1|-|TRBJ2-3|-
CSVEDFRGTDTQYF
TGCAGCGTTGAAGATTTCAGGGGAACAGATACGCAGTATTTT
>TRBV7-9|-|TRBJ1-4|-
CASSLGDQSEKLFF
TGTGCCAGCAGCTTGGGGGACCAGTCCGAAAAACTGTTTTTT
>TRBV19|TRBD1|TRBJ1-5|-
CASSTTQGRGQPQHF
TGTGCCAGTAGCACAACACAGGGGCGAGGGCAGCCCCAGCATTTT
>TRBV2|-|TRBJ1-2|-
CASSEVSYGYTF
TGTGCCAGCAGTGAAGTCAGCTATGGCTACACCTTC
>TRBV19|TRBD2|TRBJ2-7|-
CASRSSGRAGNYEQYF
TGTGCCAGTAGATCGAGCGGGAGGGCCGGTAACTACGAGCAGTACTTC
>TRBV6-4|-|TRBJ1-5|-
CASSNRDSNQPQHF
TGTGCCAGCAGCAACCGGGATAGCAATCAGCCCCAGCATTTT
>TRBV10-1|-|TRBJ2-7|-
CASSESGGPKFEQYF
TGCGCCAGCAGTGAGTCTGGGGGACCCAAATTCGAGCAGTACTTC
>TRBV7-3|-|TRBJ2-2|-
CASSFGQLDTGELFF
TGTGCCAGCAGCTTTGGGCAGCTAGACACCGGGGAGCTGTTTTTT
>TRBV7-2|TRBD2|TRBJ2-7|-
CATADQRGPEQYF
TGTGCCACGGCGGATCAGCGGGGCCCCGAGCAGTACTTC
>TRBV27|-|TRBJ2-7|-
CASRQLLSSYEQYF
TGTGCCAGCAGACAGCTATTAAGTTCCTACGAGCAGTACTTC